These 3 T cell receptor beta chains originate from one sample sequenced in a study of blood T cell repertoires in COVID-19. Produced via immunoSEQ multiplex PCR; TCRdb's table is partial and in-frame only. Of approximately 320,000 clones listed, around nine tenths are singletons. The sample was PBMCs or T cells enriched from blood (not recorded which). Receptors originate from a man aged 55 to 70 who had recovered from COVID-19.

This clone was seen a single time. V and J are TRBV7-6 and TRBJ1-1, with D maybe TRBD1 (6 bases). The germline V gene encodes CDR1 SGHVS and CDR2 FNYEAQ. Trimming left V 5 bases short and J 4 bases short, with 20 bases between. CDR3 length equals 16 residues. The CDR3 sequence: CASSPPGQPEGTEAFF. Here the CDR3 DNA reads TGTGCCAGCAGCCCTCCTGGACAGCCTGAAGGCACTGAAGCTTTCTTT.

This CDR3 reads CASTARTGPGNIQYF. For the CDR3, the DNA is TGCGCCAGCACGGCAAGGACAGGCCCCGGGAACATTCAGTACTTC. V and J are TRBV5-1 and TRBJ2-4, with 7 nucleotides matching TRBD1. Germline loops: CDR1 SGHRS, CDR2 YFSETQ. This CDR3 has 15 residues. With 6 bases clipped from V and 7 bases from J, the junction kept 13 bases outside the gene matches.

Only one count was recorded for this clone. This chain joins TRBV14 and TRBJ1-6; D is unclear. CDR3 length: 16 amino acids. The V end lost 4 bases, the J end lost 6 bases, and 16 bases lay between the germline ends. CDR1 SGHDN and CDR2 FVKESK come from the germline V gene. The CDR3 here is CASSRGILTSNSPLHF. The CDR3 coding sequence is TGTGCCAGCAGCCGCGGGATCCTAACTTCTAATTCACCCCTCCACTTT.